The 28 T cell receptor beta chains below were found in one sample sequenced in a study of blood T cell repertoires in COVID-19. The data were produced by immunoSEQ multiplex PCR, yet TCRdb's version contains in-frame clones alone and is incomplete. The data show 55,000 to 60,000 clones, over 65% seen once. Sequenced sample: peripheral blood. Every receptor here comes from a man aged 40-50 years with active COVID-19.

This clone has a single count. The chain combines TRBV24-1 with TRBJ1-1, with no clear D. The CDR3 has 13 amino acids. Germline V CDR1 and CDR2: KGHDR, SFDVKD. Trimming shortened V by 4 bases and J by 1 base, and 6 bases separated the two germline ends. The CDR3 loop is CATSDGSNTEAFF. CDR3 bases: TGTGCCACCAGTGACGGGTCGAACACTGAAGCTTTCTTT.

This sequence joins TRBV5-1 and TRBJ1-1; possible D gene TRBD1, 6 bases. Germline-derived CDR1 and CDR2 are SGHRS and YFSETQ. V shed 2 bases and J shed 1 base, with 9 bases lying between them. There are 14 residues in the CDR3. The CDR3 DNA reads as TGCGCCAGCAGCTTCTACAGGGCGAACACTGAAGCTTTCTTT. It encodes CASSFYRANTEAFF.

The chain uses TRBV20-1 and TRBJ2-1; 7 bases are a match to TRBD2. V trimming: 8 bases; J trimming: 11 bases; junction bases outside the gene matches: 9. The CDR3 covers 11 residues. Looked up from germline, CDR1 is DFQATT and CDR2 is SNEGSKA (reference sequence). CDR3 residues: CSPPGEGQQFF. CDR3 in DNA: TGCAGTCCTCCTGGGGAGGGCCAGCAGTTCTTC.

This chain uses TRBV12-3 or TRBV12-4 with TRBJ2-7, with a possible D match to TRBD1 (6 bases). CDR3 length: 13 amino acids. V dropped 5 bases and J dropped 5 bases, with 13 bases sitting between them. CDR3 DNA sequence: TGTGCCAGCAGTCCTCAGGGGAAGCACGAGCAGTACTTC. This gives the protein CASSPQGKHEQYF.

This clone has more than one count but fewer than ten. J is TRBJ2-5 and V is TRBV2; 9 positions agree with TRBD2. The trim removed 4 bases at V and 3 bases at J, leaving 3 bases unmatched. The CDR3 contains 14 residues. CDR1 and CDR2 (germline): SNHLY, FYNNEI. CDR3 residues: CASSARLAEETQYF. The CDR3 region has the DNA TGTGCCAGCAGTGCTCGACTAGCGGAAGAGACCCAGTACTTC.

The chain recombines TRBV5-1 with TRBJ1-6; the D is unclear. The germline gives CDR1 SGHRS, CDR2 YFSETQ. Trimming left V 0 bases short and J 3 bases short, with 10 bases between. The length of the CDR3 is 16 residues. Here the CDR3 DNA reads TGCGCCAGCAGCTTGGATTTGGCAGGCTATAATTCACCCCTCCACTTT. It is translated as CASSLDLAGYNSPLHF.

There are a few counts of this clone. This chain links TRBV5-1 with TRBJ2-1, with TRBD1 as a possible D gene (5 bases). The length of the CDR3 is 15 residues. The germline V gene has CDR1 SGHRS and CDR2 YFSETQ. The V and J ends lost 0 bases and 1 base respectively, with 8 bases between them. The CDR3 protein is CASSLGWTSYNEQFF. The CDR3, as DNA: TGCGCCAGCAGCTTGGGGTGGACATCCTACAATGAGCAGTTCTTC.

The chain is built from TRBV28 and TRBJ1-1; no definite D call. This CDR3 spans 14 amino acids. V shed 6 bases and J shed 4 bases, with 15 bases lying between them. Germline loops: CDR1 MDHEN, CDR2 SYDVKM. This CDR3 reads CASRFDERSTEAFF. Here the CDR3 DNA reads TGTGCCAGCAGGTTTGACGAGAGGAGCACTGAAGCTTTCTTT.

This clone is judged large. V and J are TRBV28 and TRBJ1-1; possibly TRBD1 for D (6 bases). Looked up from germline, CDR1 is MDHEN and CDR2 is SYDVKM. Trimming left V 5 bases short and J 8 bases short, with 15 bases between. The CDR3 is 13 amino acids. CDR3 protein: CASSHTGLGEAFF. The CDR3, as DNA: TGTGCCAGCAGTCACACAGGGCTAGGAGAAGCTTTCTTT. The full variable domain, in which reference TRBV28 and TRBJ1-1 provide the parts outside the CDR3, is DVKVTQSSRYLVKRTGEKVFLECVQDMDHENMFWYRQDPGLGLRLIYFSYDVKMKEKGDIPEGYSVSREKKERFSLILESASTNQTSMYLCASSHTGLGEAFFGQGTRLTVV.

The chain is built from TRBV28 and TRBJ2-7; tentatively, D is TRBD2 (5 bases). The V end lost 5 bases, the J end lost 0 bases, and 11 bases lay between the germline ends. The CDR3 extends over 14 amino acids. Germline V gives CDR1 MDHEN, CDR2 SYDVKM. This chain's CDR3 is CASSLGLSSYEQYF. The CDR3 DNA sequence: TGTGCCAGCAGTCTCGGACTGAGCTCCTACGAGCAGTACTTC.

This rearrangement joins TRBV7-9 to TRBJ2-5; 8 positions match TRBD1. Germline trimming cut 1 base from V and 2 bases from J; bases unmatched to any gene: 3. The germline CDR1 and CDR2 sequences are SEHNR and FQNEAQ (reference sequence). CDR3 length: 15 residues. The CDR3 loop reads CASSLVNRGQETQYF. CDR3 bases: TGTGCCAGCAGCTTAGTAAACAGGGGGCAAGAGACCCAGTACTTC.

This sequence joins TRBV9 and TRBJ2-7; TRBD2 agrees at 11 bases. The CDR3 covers 15 residues. CDR1 is SGDLS, CDR2 YYNGEE, per germline. V was pared by 0 bases and J by 3 bases, with 2 bases of the junction left unmatched. CDR3 sequence: CASSVGLAGIYEQYF. CDR3 nucleotide sequence: TGTGCCAGCAGCGTAGGACTAGCGGGGATCTACGAGCAGTACTTC.

The CDR3: CATSRDIDRDSHGYTF. In DNA form, the CDR3 reads TGTGCCACCAGCAGAGATATTGACAGGGATAGTCATGGCTACACCTTC. V and J are TRBV15 and TRBJ1-2; 7 bases map to TRBD1. This CDR3 contains 16 residues. V shed 0 bases and J 6 bases; nucleotides not matched to a gene: 10. Germline V CDR1 and CDR2: LNHNV, YYDKDF (reference sequence). Full variable domain (outside the CDR3, taken from reference TRBV15 and TRBJ1-2): DAMVIQNPRYQVTQFGKPVTLSCSQTLNHNVMYWYQQKSSQAPKLLFHYYDKDFNNEADTPDNFQSRRPNTSFCFLDIRSPGLGDTAMYLCATSRDIDRDSHGYTFGSGTRLTVV.

This clone has a count of ten or more. The same CDR3 arises from other DNA sequences in this sample as well. The chain carries TRBV9 and TRBJ1-6; 7 nucleotides agree with TRBD1. CDR1 is SGDLS and CDR2 is YYNGEE in the germline V gene. The CDR3 consists of 15 residues. V shed 3 bases, J shed 7 bases, and the junction held 7 bases outside the gene matches. In nucleotides, the CDR3 is TGTGCCAGCAGCGGTACCGGGACAGAGAATTCACCCCTCCACTTT. Amino acid sequence: CASSGTGTENSPLHF. Supplemented by reference TRBV9 and TRBJ1-6, the full variable domain reads DSGVTQTPKHLITATGQRVTLRCSPRSGDLSVYWYQQSLDQGLQFLIQYYNGEERAKGNILERFSAQQFPDLHSELNLSSLELGDSALYFCASSGTGTENSPLHFGNGTRLTVT.

The rearrangement uses TRBV5-1 and TRBJ1-2; 9 bases match TRBD1. The CDR3 is 15 amino acids. Germline V gene lookup returns CDR1 SGHRS and CDR2 YFSETQ. V gave up 4 bases and J gave up 8 bases; unmatched junction bases: 12. For the CDR3, the DNA is TGCGCCAGCAGCCTGGGGACCGGGACAGGGCGCGGCTACACCTTC. This encodes CASSLGTGTGRGYTF.

The genes are TRBV18 and TRBJ2-1; tentatively, D is TRBD2 (6 bases). The CDR3 contains 19 residues. From germline, CDR1 is KGHSH and CDR2 LQKENI. Trimming took off 6 bases at V and 1 base at J, with 25 bases between the two ends. The CDR3 nucleotides are TGTGCCAGCTCCCGAAGAGGGGCGGTCGAGCGGGCATCCTACAATGAGCAGTTCTTC. The encoded protein is CASSRRGAVERASYNEQFF.

The CDR3 sequence is CASSFRDRVNTGELFF. For the CDR3, the DNA is TGTGCCAGCAGCTTTCGGGACAGAGTTAACACCGGGGAGCTGTTTTTT. This chain uses TRBV7-3 with TRBJ2-2; 7 bases fit TRBD1. This CDR3 comprises 16 residues. CDR1 and CDR2 from the germline V gene are SGHTA and FQGTGA. The V gene end was trimmed by 3 bases and the J gene end by 2 bases; junction bases not matched to a gene: 6.

This chain links TRBV18 with TRBJ2-1, with a possible D match to TRBD2 (6 bases). This CDR3 spans 16 amino acids. Trimming took 1 base from V and 6 from J, leaving 16 bases between them. Germline V lookup: CDR1 KGHSH, CDR2 LQKENI. The DNA of the CDR3 is TGTGCCAGCTCACCACAGTCGGGAGTTGGTATCAATGAGCAGTTCTTC. This encodes CASSPQSGVGINEQFF.

V and J are TRBV27 and TRBJ2-3; the D gene is possibly TRBD1 (5 bases). The CDR3 has 16 amino acids. Germline V gene data show CDR1 as MNHEY and CDR2 as SMNVEV (reference sequence). The germline V and J ends were trimmed by 5 bases and 2 bases, with 17 bases remaining between them. Written as DNA, the CDR3 is TGTGCCAGCAGTGGGATTAGGGGCCGATCCACAGATACGCAGTATTTT. Translated: CASSGIRGRSTDTQYF.

This clone was seen once. This chain connects TRBV27 to TRBJ2-7, with TRBD1 matching over 7 bases. V trimming: 3 bases; J trimming: 4 bases; junction bases outside the gene matches: 9. CDR1 is MNHEY and CDR2 is SMNVEV in the germline V gene (reference sequence). This CDR3 contains 15 residues. CDR3 amino acids: CASSFGTVPGYEQYF. Written as DNA, the CDR3 is TGTGCCAGCAGTTTCGGGACAGTCCCTGGGTACGAGCAGTACTTC.

The rearrangement uses TRBV27 and TRBJ2-1, with unresolved D. V shed 2 bases and J shed 10 bases, with 15 bases lying between them. Germline CDR1 and CDR2: MNHEY and SMNVEV (reference sequence). The CDR3 runs to 14 residues. The CDR3 is CASSLKSQSREQFF. The CDR3 bases are TGTGCCAGCAGTTTAAAGTCACAGTCGCGAGAGCAGTTCTTC.

The J gene is TRBJ1-2, the V gene TRBV9, with D tentatively TRBD1 (6 bases). Between the trimmed V and J ends, which lost 4 bases and 8 bases, there was a span of 15 bases. Looked up from germline, CDR1 is SGDLS and CDR2 is YYNGEE. The CDR3 sequence is 13 residues long. The CDR3 DNA is TGTGCCAGCAGCCCACGGGACACGGGGGGCTACACCTTC. Its protein product is CASSPRDTGGYTF.

This clone is categorized as medium-sized. The rearrangement joins TRBV5-8 to TRBJ2-1; 9 bases are a match to TRBD2. The CDR3 extends over 15 amino acids. V shed 5 bases and J 4 bases; nucleotides not matched to a gene: 7. Germline CDR1 and CDR2: SGHTS and YDEGEE. In DNA, the CDR3 is TGTGCCAGCAGGGCGCTAGCGGGACTATACAATGAGCAGTTCTTC. Protein sequence: CASRALAGLYNEQFF. The entire variable domain, with the rest obtained from reference TRBV5-8 and TRBJ2-1, is as follows: EAGVTQSPTHLIKTRGQQATLRCSPISGHTSVYWYQQALGLGLQFLLWYDEGEERNRGNFPPRFSGRQFPNYSSELNVNALELEDSALYLCASRALAGLYNEQFFGPGTRLTVL.

The rearrangement links TRBV4-1 to TRBJ2-1, with D possibly TRBD2 on 7 matching bases. This CDR3 spans 18 amino acids. Germline assignment: CDR1 MGHRA and CDR2 YSYEKL. Trimming took 2 bases from V and 3 from J, leaving 20 bases between them. In nucleotides, the CDR3 is TGCGCCAGCAGCCAATTCGGGGGGCTAGCGGAACTCTACAATGAGCAGTTCTTC. It is translated as CASSQFGGLAELYNEQFF.

This clone was recorded only once. The rearrangement joins TRBV27 to TRBJ1-1; D perhaps matches TRBD1 (5 bases). Trimming left V 3 bases short and J 4 bases short, with 15 bases between. The CDR3 is 15 residues long. CDR1 is MNHEY, CDR2 SMNVEV, per germline (reference sequence). The CDR3 region has the DNA TGTGCCAGCAGTTTTTTCGGGGGTGCCCTCACTGAAGCTTTCTTT. Amino acids: CASSFFGGALTEAFF.

The rearrangement links TRBV2 to TRBJ2-7; 7 bases match TRBD2. CDR3 length: 17 residues. Germline V lookup: CDR1 SNHLY, CDR2 FYNNEI. J lost 4 bases, V lost 4 bases, and 16 bases had no gene match. The CDR3 nucleotides are TGTGCCAGCAGTGTGGAGGATAGCGGCTGGGAGGGGTACGAGCAGTACTTC. Its protein is CASSVEDSGWEGYEQYF.

This chain links TRBV5-1 with TRBJ1-3; tentative D call: TRBD1 (6 bases). Trimming cost V 3 bases and J 0 bases, with 13 bases left between them. This CDR3 comprises 16 residues. CDR1 is SGHRS, CDR2 YFSETQ, per germline. The CDR3 loop reads CASSSRGSYSGNTIYF. The CDR3 region has the DNA TGCGCCAGCAGCTCCAGGGGATCCTACTCTGGAAACACCATATATTTT.

CDR3 amino acids: CASQSGKSTDTQYF. CDR3 nucleotides: TGTGCCAGTCAGAGCGGGAAGAGCACAGATACGCAGTATTTT. The rearrangement joins TRBV3-1 (or the pseudogene TRBV3-2) to TRBJ2-3; 7 positions match TRBD2. Germline loops: CDR1 LGHDT, CDR2 YNNKEL (reference sequence). This CDR3 has 14 amino acids. The junction had 6 bases not matched to a gene; V was cut back by 9 bases and J by 0 bases.